Listed here is a single T cell receptor beta chain. Its antigen is unidentified. Germline-derived CDR1 and CDR2 are SGHTA and FQGNSA. The ends were cut back, 1 base at V and 1 base at J, with 8 bases in the middle. This CDR3 has 14 amino acids. The data were taken from a study of cytomegalovirus exposure and HLA in healthy donors. Background on the study: In an early release, HLA-typed donors contributed about 80 million unique TCR sequences. Study-level points and caveats: By HLA locus, TCR association rates varied in a later analysis, with DRB1 showing the most and HLA-C the fewest. Compared with the roughly 670-donor mean, an Asian-associated ancestry cluster reportedly had fewer N-insertions, according to a later analysis. Most sequenced TCRs were rare (though some public TCRs occurred in many donors).

A multiplex PCR was run with 60 Vbeta primers and 13 Jbeta primers. TCRdb's table, derived via immunoSEQ multiplex PCR, lists solely in-frame clones and lacks some. Of 150,000 or so clones listed, 70% to 85% are singletons. The sequencing sample was made of PBMCs. The gene calls are TRBV7-2 and TRBJ2-7; possibly TRBD1 for D (5 bases). The sequence came from a man in his thirties or forties in good health and CMV-seronegative. Here the CDR3 reads CASSLDRLSYEQYF. The CDR3 DNA sequence: TGTGCCAGCAGCTTAGACAGGTTATCCTACGAGCAGTACTTC.